This TCR beta chain was sequenced during a study of control samples from healthy donors and cancer patients. Germline loops: CDR1 SGHRS, CDR2 YFSETQ. The CDR3 has 13 amino acids. V was trimmed by 4 bases and J by 3 bases, leaving 10 bases between them. Using immunoSEQ multiplex PCR, the repertoire was profiled, and TCRdb retains in-frame clones only, with some absent. The sample includes 150,000 to 180,000 clones, approximately 93% of them seen just once. Notes on this clone: The same CDR3 is also encoded by other DNA sequences in this sample.

The chain employs TRBV5-1 and TRBJ1-2, with no clear D. This sequence originates from a man between 35 and 55 years old in good health. The sequencing input was blood. The DNA of the CDR3 is TGCGCCAGCAGCCCGGACGGGGACTATGGCTACACCTTC. This encodes CASSPDGDYGYTF. The variable domain in full, with the rest retrieved from reference TRBV5-1 and TRBJ1-2, is KAGVTQTPRYLIKTRGQQVTLSCSPISGHRSVSWYQQTPGQGLQFLFEYFSETQRNKGNFPGRFSGRQFSNSRSEMNVSTLELGDSALYLCASSPDGDYGYTFGSGTRLTVV.